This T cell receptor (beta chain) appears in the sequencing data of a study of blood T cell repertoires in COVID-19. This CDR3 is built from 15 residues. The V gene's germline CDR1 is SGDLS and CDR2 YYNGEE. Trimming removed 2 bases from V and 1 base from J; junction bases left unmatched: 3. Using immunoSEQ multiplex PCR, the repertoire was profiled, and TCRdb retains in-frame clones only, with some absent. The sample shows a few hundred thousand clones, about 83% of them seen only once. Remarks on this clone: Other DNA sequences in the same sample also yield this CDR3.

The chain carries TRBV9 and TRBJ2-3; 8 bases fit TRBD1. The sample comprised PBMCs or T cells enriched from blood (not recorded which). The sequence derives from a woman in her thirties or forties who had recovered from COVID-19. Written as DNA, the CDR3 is TGTGCCAGCAGCGTTGGACAGGGCGGCACAGATACGCAGTATTTT. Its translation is CASSVGQGGTDTQYF.